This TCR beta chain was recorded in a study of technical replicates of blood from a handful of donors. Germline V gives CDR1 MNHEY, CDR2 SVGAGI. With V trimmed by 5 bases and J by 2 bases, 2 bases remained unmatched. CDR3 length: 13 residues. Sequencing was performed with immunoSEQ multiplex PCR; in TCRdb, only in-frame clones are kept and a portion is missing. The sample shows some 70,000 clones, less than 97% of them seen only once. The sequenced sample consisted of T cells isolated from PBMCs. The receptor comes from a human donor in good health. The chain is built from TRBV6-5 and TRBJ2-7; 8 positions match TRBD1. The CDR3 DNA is TGTGCCAGCAGTCCGACAGGGGCCTACGAGCAGTACTTC. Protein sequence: CASSPTGAYEQYF.